The TCR beta chain under discussion was sequenced for a study of persistence of HIV-infected CD4 T cells. The stimulus was an HIV-1 Gag 15-mer peptide pool, about 1 ug/peptide/mL. CD40L/CD69 double-negative CD45RO-high memory CD4+ T cells were collected. Of note for this clone: The target antigen is unknown.

This was the immunoSEQ version 4 assay in survey mode. Sequenced by immunoSEQ multiplex PCR; TCRdb stores in-frame clones only, minus some. Of about 43,000 clones in the sample, about 84% are singletons; the top ten hold 12% to 15%. The length of the CDR3 is 15 residues. Germline lookup yields CDR1 SGHVS and CDR2 FNYEAQ. Trimming removed 1 base at V and 9 bases at J, with 16 bases between. This specimen consisted of CD4+ T cells sorted from PBMCs after roughly 19-hour stimulation, obtained from a patient who received antiretroviral therapy. The receptor's source is an adult man with HIV who was CMV-seropositive. The V and J genes are TRBV7-6 and TRBJ1-5; D remains unclear. This CDR3 reads CASSLGAPGIMPQHF. CDR3 nucleotides: TGTGCCAGCAGCTTAGGGGCCCCCGGAATCATGCCCCAGCATTTT.